Below, 16 T cell receptor beta chains from the same sample are listed, as sequenced in a study of T cell responses to AZD1222 COVID-19 vaccine. Repertoires were generated with immunoSEQ multiplex PCR, while TCRdb's copy carries only in-frame clones and drops some. The table has some 130,000 clones, roughly 89% seen once; the top ten hold more than 5.5%. Sequencing was performed on peripheral blood, taken on day 0 of AZD1222 vaccination. These receptors were collected from an adult in good health.

This clone was observed a few times. CDR3 residues: CASSEGGEGTEAFF. For the CDR3, the DNA is TGCGCCAGCAGTGAAGGGGGGGAAGGGACTGAAGCTTTCTTT. The chain links TRBV10-2 to TRBJ1-1; a weak D match, TRBD1 (6 bases). The CDR3 length is 14 residues. Germline values: CDR1 WSHSY, CDR2 SAAADI. Trimming pared 3 bases from V and 5 bases from J, leaving 13 bases between.

The V call is TRBV28, the J call TRBJ2-5, with TRBD2 matching over 12 bases. Per germline, CDR1 MDHEN and CDR2 SYDVKM. The V and J ends lost 6 bases and 7 bases, in that order; junction bases with no gene match: 15. The CDR3 runs to 17 residues. The CDR3 DNA follows: TGTGCCAGCAGGTCTGGAGGACGACTAGCGGGAGAGGGGACCCAGTACTTC. Its protein is CASRSGGRLAGEGTQYF. The complete variable domain, with remaining parts taken from reference TRBV28 and TRBJ2-5, reads DVKVTQSSRYLVKRTGEKVFLECVQDMDHENMFWYRQDPGLGLRLIYFSYDVKMKEKGDIPEGYSVSREKKERFSLILESASTNQTSMYLCASRSGGRLAGEGTQYFGPGTRLLVL.

The V and J genes are TRBV19 and TRBJ1-5; D is possibly TRBD1 (6 bases). The V end was cut by 10 bases, the J end by 3 bases, with 16 bases between. Germline V gene sequence: CDR1 LNHDA, CDR2 SQIVND (reference sequence). There are 14 residues in the CDR3. The CDR3 region has the DNA TGTGCCACCGAAAGGGGGAGTAACAATCAGCCCCAGCATTTT. Protein sequence: CATERGSNNQPQHF.

As to this clone: The sample holds other DNA sequences that translate to the same CDR3. This chain uses TRBV5-1 with TRBJ1-1; D gene ambiguous. This CDR3 has 12 amino acids. With 0 bases removed from V and 7 bases from J, the gap between germline ends came to 7 bases. Germline V gene sequence: CDR1 SGHRS, CDR2 YFSETQ. CDR3 bases: TGCGCCAGCAGCTTGGGGACGGGTGAAGCTTTCTTT. This codes for CASSLGTGEAFF.

The V call is TRBV2, the J call TRBJ2-5, with a tentative D call TRBD1 (5 bases). The V gene lost 4 bases and the J gene lost 5 bases, with 11 bases spanning the gap. This CDR3 has 13 amino acids. Germline-derived CDR1 and CDR2 are SNHLY and FYNNEI. CDR3 nucleotides: TGTGCCAGCAGTGCAGGGTATTTGGAGACCCAGTACTTC. Translated, it gives CASSAGYLETQYF.

CDR3 in amino acids: CASSFGTSAYEQYF. The CDR3 bases are TGTGCCAGCAGCTTCGGGACTAGCGCCTACGAGCAGTACTTC. This rearrangement joins TRBV7-9 to TRBJ2-7; 10 bases line up with TRBD2. This CDR3 has 14 residues. Losses at the gene ends were 3 bases for V and 2 bases for J; bases not matched to a gene: 1. Germline V gives CDR1 SEHNR, CDR2 FQNEAQ (reference sequence).

In its sample, this clone was seen once. V and J are TRBV5-1 and TRBJ2-7; TRBD2 agrees at 12 bases. CDR1 SGHRS and CDR2 YFSETQ come from the germline V gene. The junction had 4 bases not matched to a gene; V was cut back by 2 bases and J by 1 base. This CDR3 spans 16 amino acids. The CDR3 is CASSLGLAGSSYEQYF. CDR3 nucleotides: TGCGCCAGCAGCTTAGGACTAGCGGGGTCATCCTACGAGCAGTACTTC. The full variable domain, completed using reference TRBV5-1 and TRBJ2-7, is KAGVTQTPRYLIKTRGQQVTLSCSPISGHRSVSWYQQTPGQGLQFLFEYFSETQRNKGNFPGRFSGRQFSNSRSEMNVSTLELGDSALYLCASSLGLAGSSYEQYFGPGTRLTVT.

This clone was found once. The rearrangement uses TRBV6-6 and TRBJ1-5; 7 bases align to TRBD1. V lost 8 bases and J lost 0; bases outside the gene matches: 7. Germline loops: CDR1 MNHNY, CDR2 SVGAGI (reference sequence). The CDR3 totals 15 residues. CDR3: CASADRDYSNQPQHF. In DNA form, the CDR3 reads TGTGCCAGCGCCGACAGGGATTATAGCAATCAGCCCCAGCATTTT.

This rearrangement joins TRBV9 to TRBJ2-1; 9 nucleotides match TRBD2. V lost 0 bases to trimming and J lost 0 bases; unmatched junction nucleotides: 7. CDR3 length equals 18 residues. Germline values: CDR1 SGDLS, CDR2 YYNGEE. The CDR3, as DNA: TGTGCCAGCAGCGTAGATAGTAGCGGGGGACTCTCCTACAATGAGCAGTTCTTC. This gives the protein CASSVDSSGGLSYNEQFF.

The chain couples TRBV24-1 to TRBJ2-3, with 11 bases identical to TRBD2. V was clipped by 3 bases and J by 4 bases; unmatched bases: 17. Looked up from germline, CDR1 is KGHDR and CDR2 is SFDVKD. CDR3 size: 20 residues. This CDR3 is CATSDRVPGLAGDPPDTQYF. The CDR3 DNA follows: TGTGCCACCAGTGATCGAGTACCCGGACTAGCGGGTGACCCCCCAGATACGCAGTATTTT.

The V call is TRBV7-8, the J call TRBJ1-3; D may be TRBD1 (6 bases). Between the trimmed V and J ends, which lost 6 bases and 2 bases, there was a span of 17 bases. The germline V gene has CDR1 SGHVS and CDR2 FQNEAQ. CDR3 length: 16 amino acids. CDR3 amino acids: CASSSTVRGAGNTIYF. The CDR3 DNA reads as TGTGCCAGCAGTTCAACAGTCAGGGGAGCTGGAAACACCATATATTTT.

The sample holds a few counts of this clone. V gene TRBV6-4 combines with J gene TRBJ2-1; unclear D gene. Germline V gene data show CDR1 as MRHNA and CDR2 as SNTAGT. The CDR3 is made up of 15 amino acids. Trimming left V 4 bases short and J 3 bases short, with 13 bases between. The CDR3 region has the DNA TGTGCCAGCAGTGCTGGCGTCTTTGACTACAATGAGCAGTTCTTC. Amino acids: CASSAGVFDYNEQFF.

The V and J genes are TRBV5-1 and TRBJ1-1; D remains ambiguous. The CDR3 runs 14 residues. Germline V CDR1 and CDR2: SGHRS, YFSETQ. The V end lost 0 bases, the J end lost 1 base, and 7 bases lay between the germline ends. The CDR3 here is CASSLEGRNTEAFF. CDR3 coding DNA: TGCGCCAGCAGCTTGGAGGGAAGGAACACTGAAGCTTTCTTT.

V is TRBV7-2 and J is TRBJ1-5; 9 bases are a match to TRBD1. Trimming took 1 base from V and 5 from J; bases not matched to a gene: 6. From germline, CDR1 is SGHTA and CDR2 FQGNSA. The CDR3 totals 16 residues. CDR3 in DNA: TGTGCCAGCAGCTTAGACCCGGGACAGGGTCATCAGCCCCAGCATTTT. Amino acid sequence: CASSLDPGQGHQPQHF.

The chain employs TRBV9 and TRBJ1-1, with D possibly being TRBD1 (5 bases). The ends were cut back, 0 bases at V and 1 base at J, with 13 bases in the middle. The CDR3 loop spans 16 amino acids. Germline CDR1 and CDR2: SGDLS and YYNGEE. The DNA for the CDR3 is TGTGCCAGCAGCGTAGCCGGGCGACAGCCGAACACTGAAGCTTTCTTT. This sequence encodes CASSVAGRQPNTEAFF.

The chain is built from TRBV10-3 and TRBJ2-3; 11 nucleotides line up with TRBD2. The CDR3 contains 17 residues. CDR1 and CDR2 from the germline V gene are ENHRY and SYGVKD. V was pared by 2 bases and J by 3 bases, with 7 bases of the junction left unmatched. CDR3 nucleotide sequence: TGTGCCATCAGTGAGAGGGGGACTAGCGGTTCGACAGATACGCAGTATTTT. It codes for CAISERGTSGSTDTQYF.